The rows below give T cell receptor beta chains drawn from one sample of a study of OX40 agonist ivuxolimab in advanced cancers. Some clones are missing from TCRdb's copy, which holds only in-frame ones; the method was immunoSEQ multiplex PCR. The sample includes roughly 55,000 clones, 75% to 90% of them seen just once. This specimen consisted of CD4+ or CD8+ T cells sorted from blood, obtained in a trial of the OX40 agonist ivuxolimab. The receptors were gathered from an adult with an advanced solid tumor such as melanoma, head and neck, liver or kidney cancer. Each CDR3 is given with its conserved first and last residue. The D gene is left open where the match is weak. The size field is filled for only some rows; it gives once, few, many or a size class.

-	TRBV15	TRBJ2-3	-	CATSRLVGVTDTQYF	TGTGCCACCAGCAGACTAGTGGGGGTCACAGATACGCAGTATTTT
-	TRBV13	TRBJ1-4	-	CASSARETGNEKLFF	TGTGCCAGCAGCGCAAGAGAAACTGGGAATGAAAAACTGTTTTTT
-	TRBV27	TRBJ2-3	-	CASSWGGGTDTQYF	TGTGCCAGCAGTTGGGGGGGCGGCACAGATACGCAGTATTTT
-	TRBV16	TRBJ1-5	TRBD1	CASSQYDRVGQPQHF	TGTGCCAGCAGCCAATACGACAGGGTCGGTCAGCCCCAGCATTTT
-	TRBV7-2	TRBJ2-7	-	CASSLGGASRSYEQYF	TGTGCCAGCAGCTTAGGAGGGGCCAGCCGTTCCTACGAGCAGTACTTC
-	TRBV15	TRBJ2-5	-	CATSKPFQETQYF	TGTGCCACCAGCAAACCCTTCCAAGAGACCCAGTACTTC
medium-sized	TRBV7-3	TRBJ2-2	-	CASSLRARGTGELFF	TGTGCCAGCAGCTTAAGGGCCAGAGGCACCGGGGAGCTGTTTTTT
-	TRBV5-6	TRBJ2-3	-	CASSGWVGGNTDTQYF	TGTGCCAGCAGCGGTTGGGTGGGGGGAAACACAGATACGCAGTATTTT
-	TRBV4-1	TRBJ2-7	-	CASSRRQDIPYEQYF	TGCGCCAGCAGCCGTAGACAGGATATCCCCTACGAGCAGTACTTC
-	TRBV7-3	TRBJ2-3	-	CASSTTGYTDTQYF	TGTGCCAGCAGCACTACAGGGTACACAGATACGCAGTATTTT
-	TRBV5-6	TRBJ2-5	-	CASSLGGVQETQYF	TGTGCCAGCAGCTTGGGTGGGGTTCAAGAGACCCAGTACTTC
-	TRBV5-1	TRBJ1-3	-	CASRSGNTIYF	TGCGCCAGCCGGTCTGGAAACACCATATATTTT
-	TRBV6-1	TRBJ1-2	-	CASSEEPLGIYGYTF	TGTGCCAGCAGTGAAGAGCCGCTCGGTATCTATGGCTACACCTTC
-	TRBV7-3	TRBJ2-1	-	CASSLNAGRADEQFF	TGTGCCAGCAGCTTAAACGCGGGCAGGGCGGATGAGCAGTTCTTC
once	TRBV7-9	TRBJ1-1	-	CASSPPRVEAFF	TGTGCCAGCAGCCCTCCGCGGGTGGAAGCTTTCTTT
once	TRBV2	TRBJ2-5	-	CASSEWNRFQETQYF	TGTGCCAGCAGTGAATGGAACAGATTCCAAGAGACCCAGTACTTC
-	TRBV9	TRBJ1-1	-	CASSATGRSYTEAFF	TGTGCCAGCAGCGCGACAGGCCGATCTTACACTGAAGCTTTCTTT
-	TRBV13	TRBJ2-3	-	CASNFFADTQYF	TGTGCCAGCAATTTTTTTGCAGATACGCAGTATTTT
-	TRBV7-9	TRBJ2-7	-	CASSFSEGLPGRQYF	TGTGCCAGCAGCTTCTCCGAGGGACTGCCCGGGCGGCAGTACTTC
-	TRBV4-1	TRBJ1-3	TRBD1	CASSQEAIDRAGNTIYF	TGCGCCAGCAGCCAAGAAGCAATTGACAGGGCTGGAAACACCATATATTTT
-	TRBV7-9	TRBJ2-2	TRBD1	CASSFRTGVTGELFF	TGTGCCAGCAGCTTCAGGACAGGGGTTACCGGGGAGCTGTTTTTT
-	TRBV6-5	TRBJ2-3	-	CASSYGMGLTDTQYF	TGTGCCAGCAGTTACGGGATGGGGCTCACAGATACGCAGTATTTT
few	TRBV19	TRBJ1-1	-	CASRNTEAFF	TGTGCCAGTAGGAACACTGAAGCTTTCTTT
-	TRBV9	TRBJ1-1	-	CASSVELQNTEAFF	TGTGCCAGCAGCGTCGAACTCCAGAACACTGAAGCTTTCTTT
-	TRBV11-2	TRBJ2-7	-	CASSGRDHSYEQYF	TGTGCCAGCAGCGGGCGGGACCATTCATACGAGCAGTACTTC
-	TRBV5-1	TRBJ1-6	-	CASSTLGISSPLHF	TGCGCCAGCAGCACCCTGGGGATAAGTTCACCCCTCCACTTT
-	TRBV19	TRBJ2-3	-	CASSIPTGQYSTDTQYF	TGTGCCAGTAGTATACCTACTGGACAGTACTCCACAGATACGCAGTATTTT
-	TRBV4-1	TRBJ1-3	-	CASSQNQGIGNTIYF	TGCGCCAGCAGCCAAAATCAGGGGATTGGAAACACCATATATTTT
-	TRBV4-1	TRBJ1-1	-	CASSQVGENTEAFF	TGCGCCAGCAGCCAAGTTGGGGAGAACACTGAAGCTTTCTTT
-	TRBV6-5	TRBJ2-7	-	CASSQDPSGEQYF	TGTGCCAGCAGCCAAGACCCGTCCGGCGAGCAGTACTTC
few	TRBV5-4	TRBJ2-1	TRBD1	CASSLGTGYIEQFF	TGTGCCAGCAGCTTGGGGACAGGCTACATTGAGCAGTTCTTC
-	TRBV11-2	TRBJ2-7	TRBD1	CASSSLPGQGRSSYEQYF	TGTGCCAGCAGTTCCCTCCCGGGACAGGGGAGAAGCTCCTACGAGCAGTACTTC